The clone carrying this T cell receptor beta chain was counted a few times. The germline V gene has CDR1 WSHSY and CDR2 SAAADI. V gave up 8 bases and J gave up 4 bases, with 29 bases separating them. The CDR3 totals 18 residues. The source of the sample is a study of T cell responses to AZD1222 COVID-19 vaccine. Study-wide context: Analyses pooled second doses at about 4 or about 12 weeks.

Clones were sequenced by immunoSEQ multiplex PCR, and TCRdb holds only the in-frame ones, with some missing. Here the sample spans about 82,000 clones, about 87% being singletons. The receptor's source is an adult in good health. The sample consisted of peripheral blood, taken on day 0 of AZD1222 vaccination. This chain links TRBV10-2 with TRBJ1-1; weak D call: TRBD1 (5 bases). CDR3 protein: CASSAWRGLEWVITEAFF. CDR3 sequence (DNA): TGCGCCAGCTCAGCATGGAGGGGTTTGGAATGGGTGATCACTGAAGCTTTCTTT.